This T cell receptor (beta chain) was profiled in a study of T-cell reconstitution after alpha-beta-depleted transplantation in children. Construction of the TCRbeta library involved unique molecular identifiers. MiXCR was run by TCRdb on the PCR reads, yielding one entry per CDR3 protein. In the table there are about 500,000 distinct CDR3 sequences, about 30% of which are singletons. This receptor was obtained from a human donor who donated a stem cell graft to a child with aplastic anemia. The sequencing here drew on PBMCs from the stem cell graft donor, taken from the stem cell graft.

This CDR3 reads CASSYGQTINQPQHF. DNA of the CDR3: TGTGCCAGCAGTTATGGACAGACTATCAATCAGCCCCAGCATTTT. The chain joins TRBV6-5 to TRBJ1-5; a weak D match, TRBD1 (6 bases). CDR3 length equals 15 residues. The V gene's germline CDR1 is MNHEY and CDR2 SVGAGI. V shed 3 bases and J shed 3 bases, with 12 bases lying between them.